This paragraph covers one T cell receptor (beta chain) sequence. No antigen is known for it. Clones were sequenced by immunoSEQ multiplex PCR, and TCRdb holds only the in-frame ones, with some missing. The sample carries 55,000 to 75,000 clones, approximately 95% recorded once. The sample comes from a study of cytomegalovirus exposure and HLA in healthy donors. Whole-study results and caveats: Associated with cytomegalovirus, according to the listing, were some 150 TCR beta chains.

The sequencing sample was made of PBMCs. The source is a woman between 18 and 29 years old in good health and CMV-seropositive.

The CDR3: CASSLHDRNNQPQHF. CDR3 DNA: TGTGCCAGCAGCCTACACGACAGAAACAATCAGCCCCAGCATTTT. The genes are TRBV4-2 and TRBJ1-5; a weak D match, TRBD1 (5 bases). Trimming stripped 4 bases from V and 3 bases from J, with 13 bases between. The CDR3 length is 15 residues. Germline-derived CDR1 and CDR2 are LGHNA and YNFKEQ.